The entry that follows covers one T cell receptor (beta chain) sequence. Its antigen is currently not known. Base-call qualities are not available, and no considerably larger clone is one nucleotide away. This entry is derived from a study of shared clonotypes between healthy human individuals (TCRdb year 2020). Some background on the complete study: The cohort comprised two women and a few men aged 18 to 49 years. Per donor, three plates each were used for CD4 naive and CD4 memory, two for CD8 naive, and one for CD8 memory. Each donor's leukapheresis produced roughly between about 0.9 and 9.5 billion PBMCs. To estimate repertoire size and how much clonotype sharing occurs between individuals, the study deeply sequenced the blood TCR repertoires of roughly 5 healthy adults. Different laboratories and diverse techniques were used to prepare libraries and sequence TCR repertoires, to increase sequencing depth and limit assay-specific biases.

The donors were healthy, HIV-negative adults with no recently reported acute infections or vaccinations. Only Caucasian adults living in Nashville, Tennessee, USA were represented among the donors. CD4+ T cells were enriched by magnetic negative selection, after which naive cells were positively selected on CD45RA and the negative fraction was taken as the memory subset. Blood was collected by leukapheresis, and PBMCs were isolated by Ficoll-Histopaque density gradient centrifugation and then cryopreserved in liquid nitrogen vapor phase. Purity and quantity of every magnetically sorted T cell population were checked by analytical flow cytometry. From each sorted fraction, genomic DNA was isolated and quantified by UV absorbance on a Nanodrop 2000c. What the authors observed across the whole study: Clonotypes shared by all four sorted-subset donors showed higher generation probabilities than non-shared clonotypes. The genetic and exposure-history diversity represented was limited by the small number of donors. Rarefaction of sorted-subset datasets indicated incomplete sequencing despite the large sequencing depth. Naive subsets generally had larger estimated clonotype richness than memory subsets. Based on pairwise subsampling, the degree of clonotype sharing among donors was expected to be affected by sequencing depth. Across a few donors, about 4.5% of naive CD4, roughly 3.8% of naive CD8, about 2.3% of memory CD4, and around 0.4% of memory CD8 clonotypes were shared. Sampling was limited to blood, and TCR repertoires in tissue likely differ from TCR repertoires in blood.

TCR CDR3 regions were amplified from genomic DNA by multiplex PCR using the deep immunoSEQ assay. For each cell subset, the extracted genomic DNA was distributed evenly across all wells of several immunoSEQ 96-well plates, and each plate served as one replicate. For sorted subsets, about 220 ng of genomic DNA, equivalent to 30,000 or so T cell genomes, went into each replicate PCR. Purified libraries were measured with a Qubit 3.0 fluorometer, size-checked on a Bioanalyzer 2100, and measured again with the KAPA Library Quantification kit. Every immunoSEQ 96-well plate was sequenced on a dedicated single-read 150-cycle Illumina NextSeq 550 flow cell. In the paper's pipeline: The immunoSEQ output contained only junctional sequences without quality scores, so filtering could not match that applied to full-length reads. Sequences were annotated with PyIR, a Python wrapper for IgBLAST v1.9, and V/J genes and CDR3 were assigned using IMGT germline references. Reads with weak V/J assignments (E-value above 1e-6), missing CDR3, stop codons, out-of-frame junctions, or ambiguous translated residues were removed. V3J clonotypes were defined as sequences sharing an identical inferred V gene, J gene, and CDR3 amino acid sequence. Percentage overlap between repertoires was calculated by dividing the number of shared unique clonotypes by the size of the smaller repertoire. Richness of each repertoire was evaluated using RTK rarefaction, the Chao1 estimator, and Recon v2.1 estimates of unobserved clonotypes. Generation probabilities for all TCRbeta clonotypes obtained by the gDNA method from a few donors were computed using OLGA. The clones in this table, taken by TCRdb from immuneACCESS, are in-frame only. Not every clone is retained; where verified, under half of the shortfall comes from an unresolved V gene, and the cause of the rest is unknown. Clone size and V and J calls were adopted from that table, with D and trimming inferred from the DNA. For this sample there are about 680,000 clones; around 72% appear just once. Of the sample, over 1.5% is held by the ten largest clones.

Material: memory CD4+ T cells sorted from blood. The cell subset or site tag for this specimen amounts to: CD45RA-negative fraction. This TCR derives from a woman in her twenties or thirties in good health.

The DNA sequence is TGCAGCGTTGTATCCCTGGGGGAGCAGTACTTC. This sequence encodes CSVVSLGEQYF. In this chain, TRBV29-1 is recombined with TRBJ2-7, with no reliable assignment of the D segment. Via the germline V gene, CDR1 is SQVTM and CDR2 ANQGSEA. V is shortened by 4 bases, J by 7 bases, and the region joining them spans 11 bases. From cysteine to phenylalanine, the CDR3 is 11 amino acids long. Here the CDR3 DNA is all that survives: 33 bases in frame from base 1.